Listed here is a single TCR beta chain. What it binds is not known. This sample is drawn from a study of T cell responses to AZD1222 COVID-19 vaccine. Study-wide findings and caveats: After the peak T cell response, and only then, were repertoires sampled. Donors, mostly white British, included more females; clonal diversity was possibly underestimated. Nearly half of the spike-specific TCRs reportedly recognize variant regions that carry no mutations.

TCRdb keeps only in-frame clones here, not all; method: immunoSEQ multiplex PCR. The sample gives 63,000 or so clones, 85% of which show up once; roughly a fifth is in the top ten. Germline V lookup: CDR1 LNHDA, CDR2 SQIVND (reference sequence). The J segment lost 1 base and the V segment lost 0 bases, leaving 5 bases of the junction unmatched. The CDR3 covers 17 residues. The sequences come from peripheral blood, collected on day 0 of AZD1222 vaccination. The TCR originated in an adult in good health. The rearrangement joins TRBV19 to TRBJ2-2; 7 nucleotides agree with TRBD2. The CDR3 is CASSIERGSLNTGELFF. The CDR3 nucleotides read TGTGCCAGTAGTATAGAGCGGGGGTCCCTGAACACCGGGGAGCTGTTTTTT.